The 8 T cell receptor beta chains in this list originate from one sample, sequenced in a study of CD8 T cells in ankylosing spondylitis. MiXCR was run by TCRdb on the 5' RACE reads, yielding one entry per CDR3 protein. Here the sample spans under 150,000 distinct CDR3 sequences, approximately 9.2% being singletons. Sequencing used synovial fluid, either unsorted or a sorted T cell fraction (not recorded which). The origin of the receptors is a male donor with ankylosing spondylitis.

The V gene is TRBV20-1, the J gene TRBJ2-7; D is unclear. Germline V gene sequence: CDR1 DFQATT, CDR2 SNEGSKA (reference sequence). CDR3 length equals 18 residues. V shed 0 bases and J shed 0 bases, with 21 bases lying between them. This CDR3 reads CSARERWGIGRTSYEQYF. For the CDR3, the DNA is TGCAGTGCTAGAGAAAGGTGGGGTATAGGGCGGACCTCCTACGAGCAGTACTTC.

This clonotype turned up a few times. This sequence joins TRBV7-9 and TRBJ2-1; 10 nucleotides align to TRBD2. V gave up 5 bases and J gave up 7 bases; unmatched junction bases: 2. The CDR3 has 13 amino acids. The germline CDR1 and CDR2 sequences are SEHNR and FQNEAQ (reference sequence). The CDR3 reads CASSMTSGNEQFF. The DNA of the CDR3 is TGTGCCAGCAGCATGACTAGCGGGAATGAGCAGTTCTTC.

This clonotype was recorded a few times. The gene calls are TRBV20-1 and TRBJ2-2; D gene uncertain. This CDR3 comprises 13 residues. Trimming shortened V by 2 bases and J by 5 bases, and 9 bases separated the two germline ends. CDR1 is DFQATT and CDR2 is SNEGSKA in the germline V gene (reference sequence). DNA of the CDR3: TGCAGTGCTAGATCCGTGGGTACCGGGGAGCTGTTTTTT. It encodes CSARSVGTGELFF.

The table lists this clonotype with a few counts. V is TRBV20-1 and J is TRBJ2-4; 8 bases match TRBD1. Germline values: CDR1 DFQATT, CDR2 SNEGSKA (reference sequence). After removal of 6 bases from V and 3 bases from J, the junction contained 7 bases not matched to a gene. The CDR3 runs to 14 residues. CDR3 sequence: CSAPDRGGKNIQYF. The CDR3 coding sequence is TGCAGTGCCCCTGACAGGGGCGGCAAAAACATTCAGTACTTC.

In its sample, this clonotype was seen many times. The genes are TRBV18 and TRBJ1-5; 7 bases are shared with TRBD1. Trimming cost V 3 bases and J 9 bases; bases outside gene matches: 14. Germline loops: CDR1 KGHSH, CDR2 LQKENI. The CDR3 has 16 residues. CDR3 sequence: CASSPTGKEGLWPQHF. The CDR3 DNA reads as TGTGCCAGCTCACCGACAGGGAAGGAGGGACTTTGGCCCCAGCATTTT.

This sequence joins TRBV24-1 and TRBJ2-7; D call uncertain. V shed 3 bases and J shed 2 bases, with 7 bases lying between them. CDR1 and CDR2 from the germline V gene are KGHDR and SFDVKD. This CDR3 is 13 amino acids long. The CDR3 DNA sequence: TGTGCCACCAGTGATCCCACAACCTACGAGCAGTACTTC. Its protein is CATSDPTTYEQYF.

This clonotype showed up just a few times. The V gene is TRBV5-1, the J gene TRBJ1-2; 7 bases agree with TRBD1. Germline lookup yields CDR1 SGHRS and CDR2 YFSETQ. V lost 4 bases, J lost 5 bases, and 8 bases stayed unmatched. CDR3 length: 14 amino acids. Written as DNA, the CDR3 is TGCGCCAGCAGCCTTACAGGGGAAAATTATGGCTACACCTTC. Translation: CASSLTGENYGYTF.

The table lists this clonotype with many counts. This chain uses TRBV28 with TRBJ2-1; D not resolved. From germline, CDR1 is MDHEN and CDR2 SYDVKM. The CDR3 runs 16 residues. The ends were cut back, 3 bases at V and 0 bases at J, with 12 bases in the middle. The CDR3 DNA is TGTGCCAGCAGTTTCCAACTTGCTAGCTCCTACAATGAGCAGTTCTTC. It is translated as CASSFQLASSYNEQFF. Looking up the rest from reference TRBV28 and TRBJ2-1 gives the full variable domain: DVKVTQSSRYLVKRTGEKVFLECVQDMDHENMFWYRQDPGLGLRLIYFSYDVKMKEKGDIPEGYSVSREKKERFSLILESASTNQTSMYLCASSFQLASSYNEQFFGPGTRLTVL.